This T cell receptor (beta chain) is drawn from a study of blood T cell repertoires in COVID-19. Study summary: Material from acute and convalescent COVID-19 was sourced from the United States, Italy and Spain. PBMCs, B-cell-depleted T cells, or T cells were the source of the cDNA or gDNA that made up the material.

Original processing notes: It was from reference gene primer amplification that nucleated cell counts were estimated. Assay: immunoSEQ multiplex PCR; the TCRdb copy retains only in-frame clones and omits some. The V and J calls and clone size come from that table; D and trimming were worked out from the DNA. The data show under 300,000 clones, with around 79% seen just once and over 3% held by the top ten. Germline assignment: CDR1 SGDLS and CDR2 YYNGEE. V lost 1 base and J lost 4; bases outside the gene matches: 5. CDR3 size: 15 residues. J is TRBJ2-1 and V is TRBV9, with 7 bases that match TRBD1. The sample taken for sequencing was peripheral blood. This receptor was obtained from a woman at least 80 years old with acute or convalescent COVID-19. CDR3 DNA sequence: TGTGCCAGCAGCGTAACAGGGGATTATTACAATGAGCAGTTCTTC. Its translation: CASSVTGDYYNEQFF.